This TCR beta chain was captured by sequencing in a study of identical twins. As regards this clonotype: The antigen remains undetermined.

cDNA carried unique molecular identifiers, and a universal primer site was added by template switching. One entry per CDR3 protein, called by TCRdb with MiXCR from the 5' RACE reads. The sample holds some 1,700,000 distinct CDR3 sequences, 25% to 35% seen once. V was pared by 3 bases and J by 13 bases, with 13 bases of the junction left unmatched. The CDR3 is 15 residues long. Germline V CDR1 and CDR2: MNHEY, SVGEGT. Study-level findings and limits: Insertions ran lower in abundant cord blood beta clonotypes, though not in memory repertoires.

The chain carries TRBV6-2 or TRBV6-3 and TRBJ2-1, with 9 bases aligning to TRBD2. Sequencing was performed on cord blood. The sequence came from a newborn girl in good health. CDR3 loop: CASSYLGGRVKTQFF. DNA for the CDR3: TGTGCCAGCAGTTATTTAGGCGGGAGGGTGAAGACCCAGTTCTTC.